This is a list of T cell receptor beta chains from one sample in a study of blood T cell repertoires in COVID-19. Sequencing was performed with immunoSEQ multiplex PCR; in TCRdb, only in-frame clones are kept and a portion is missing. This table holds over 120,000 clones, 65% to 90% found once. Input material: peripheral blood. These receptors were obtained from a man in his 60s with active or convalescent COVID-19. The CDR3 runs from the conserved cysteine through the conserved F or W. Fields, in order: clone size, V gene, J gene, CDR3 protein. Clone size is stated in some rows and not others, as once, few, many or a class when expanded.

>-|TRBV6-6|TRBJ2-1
CASSLSGGAVNEQFF
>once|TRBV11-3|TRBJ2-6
CASSFAGSTGANVLTF
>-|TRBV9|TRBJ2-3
CASSVGGDLRDTQYF
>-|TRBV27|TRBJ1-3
CASAPATGNTIYF
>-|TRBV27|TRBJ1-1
CASSFPGAFF
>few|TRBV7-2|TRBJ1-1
CASSRQTNTEAFF
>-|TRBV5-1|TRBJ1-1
CASSLPGTGGGTEAFF
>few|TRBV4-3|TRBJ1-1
CASSLGGGSTEAFF
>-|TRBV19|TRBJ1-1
CASFPGPRGSEAFF
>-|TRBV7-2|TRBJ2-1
CASSFAASGGAEQFF
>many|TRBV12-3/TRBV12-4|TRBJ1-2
CASSSDRNYGYTF
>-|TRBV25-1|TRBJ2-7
CASSEFVGQGYSYEQYF
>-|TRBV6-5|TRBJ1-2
CASRFTLEAGGGYTF
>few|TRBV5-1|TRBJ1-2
CASSAGDTSYGYTF
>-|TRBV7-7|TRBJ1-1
CASSLQMNTEAFF
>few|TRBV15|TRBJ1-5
CATSRDGGLGMTQHF
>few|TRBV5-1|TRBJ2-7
CASSLVTGSSYEQYF
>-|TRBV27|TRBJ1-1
CASSQSRAYFSTEAFF
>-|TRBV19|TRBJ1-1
CASSARQGWGTEAFF
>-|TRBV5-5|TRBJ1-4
CASSAGHNRHNEELFF
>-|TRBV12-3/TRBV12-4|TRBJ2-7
CASSFGQSYEQYF
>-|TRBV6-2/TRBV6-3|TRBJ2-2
CASSYRDRDTGELFF
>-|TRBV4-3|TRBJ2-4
CASSQEGLAEGAKNIQYF
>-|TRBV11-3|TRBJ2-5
CASSLVSGSASETQYF
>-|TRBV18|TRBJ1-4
CASSPTGVTNEKLFF
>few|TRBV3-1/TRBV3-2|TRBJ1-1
CASSRTEGTEAFF
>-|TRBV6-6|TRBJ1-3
CASRQPNSGNTIYF
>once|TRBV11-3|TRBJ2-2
CASSYPDLAGGLTNTGELFF
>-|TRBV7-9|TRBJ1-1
CASSSYRDRGSNTEAFF
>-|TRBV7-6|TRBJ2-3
CASSLIGPAGGSTDTQYF
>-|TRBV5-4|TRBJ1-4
CASSIGPGGPKLFF
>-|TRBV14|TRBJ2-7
CASSQLSSGGISYEQYF
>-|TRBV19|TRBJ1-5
CASSVDRGRGYQPQHF
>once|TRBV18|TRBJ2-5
CASSPRETTGRSQETQYF
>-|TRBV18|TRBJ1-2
CASSPLATEGYTF
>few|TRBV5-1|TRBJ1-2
CASSLAGNSMVNYGYTF